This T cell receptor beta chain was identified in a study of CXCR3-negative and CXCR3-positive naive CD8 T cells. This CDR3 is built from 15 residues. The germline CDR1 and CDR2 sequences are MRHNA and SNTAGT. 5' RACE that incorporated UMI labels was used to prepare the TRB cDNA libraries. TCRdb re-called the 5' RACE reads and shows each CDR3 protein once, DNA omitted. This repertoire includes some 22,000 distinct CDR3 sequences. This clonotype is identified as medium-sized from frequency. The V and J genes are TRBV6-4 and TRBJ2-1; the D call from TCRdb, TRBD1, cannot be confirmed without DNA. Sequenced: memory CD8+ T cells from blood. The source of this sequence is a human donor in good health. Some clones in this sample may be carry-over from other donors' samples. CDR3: CASSDSGGGFNEQFF.